This note documents a single T cell receptor beta chain sequence. Its matching antigen is unknown. The sample comes from a study of blood T cells in healthy people across ages. Study-wide findings and caveats: Strongly correlated with naive T cell percentage was TCR beta diversity. The study regarded diversity estimates from one million T cells as underestimates.

Donors ranged from about 6 to 95 years old and were healthy Caucasians in Russia. A second PCR of 7 to 11 cycles used a sample-barcoded 5' primer and a J-beta primer mix. One entry per CDR3 protein, called by TCRdb with MiXCR from the 5' RACE reads. Of 800,000 or so distinct CDR3 sequences in the sample, around 25% are singletons; the top ten hold 3% to 4.5%. These data were also filed under a second study, of T cells of mothers and their children. That source reports: Related mother and child pairs showed slightly greater overlap (not significant) than unrelated pairs did.

The specimen was blood. This clonotype was obtained from a boy younger than 18 in good health.

The CDR3 DNA reads TGCGCCAGCAGCCAGGGACAGGGACAAAAAGGGGGTGAAGCTTTCTTT. Translation gives CASSQGQGQKGGEAFF. The chain couples TRBV4-3 to TRBJ1-1; 9 positions match TRBD1. With 3 bases clipped from V and 7 bases from J, the junction kept 12 bases outside the gene matches. The CDR3 contains 16 residues. From germline, CDR1 is LGHNA and CDR2 YSLEER.